This entry features one T cell receptor (beta chain) sequence. Its antigen is currently unknown. The PCR made use of 60 Vbeta and 13 Jbeta primers. Measured with immunoSEQ multiplex PCR; TCRdb has only the in-frame clones, and not every one. Altogether around 150,000 clones are present, more than 60% being singletons, with the ten largest covering 5.5% to 7%. This entry comes from a study of cytomegalovirus exposure and HLA in healthy donors. Study background: About 200 million T cells yielded some 120 million unique TCR beta sequences in earlier analysis.

The CDR3 is 16 residues long. V was trimmed by 0 bases and J by 4 bases, leaving 15 bases between them. CDR1 and CDR2 (germline): MNHEY, SVGAGI. Study results and limitations: A later analysis linked a missense DCLRE1C variant to TCR beta V- and J-gene trimming. Common viral pathogens seemed, in a later analysis, to connect with several of the most significant clusters.

The sample consisted of PBMCs. The chain links TRBV6-5 to TRBJ1-2; perhaps TRBD1 as D (6 bases). The sequence came from an older woman in good health and CMV-seronegative. CDR3 DNA sequence: TGTGCCAGCAGTTACTCAATAACAGGGAGGGCCTATGGCTACACCTTC. This encodes CASSYSITGRAYGYTF.